This T cell receptor beta chain originates from a study of blood T cells in healthy people across ages (dated by TCRdb to the mid-2010s). Describing the broader study: Template switching captured roughly one uniquely barcoded TCR beta cDNA molecule per two T cells in model experiments. For two donors (one aged 18 to 30 and one aged 80 or older), the study analyzed two additional independent replicas of 1 million unique cDNA reads from the same blood draw. The donors were split into four age groups: young (average approximately 16 years), middle-aged (39), aged (roughly 68) and long-lived (approximately 89). To avoid experimental bias, donors of different ages were randomly spread across the sequencing lanes. Age-related changes in TCR beta repertoire diversity were measured in the study by deep sequencing normalized with unique cDNA molecular identifiers. The study at large found these results: Estimates of total diversity based on one million sequenced T cells were regarded as lower bounds and as underestimates. Since profiling was done on bulk unsorted PBMCs, naive and antigen-experienced compartments could not be conclusively compared. The percentage of naive T cells measured by flow cytometry correlated strongly with observed TCR beta diversity. Observed TCR beta diversity per million T cells fell roughly linearly with age, and a significant reduction was already apparent by age about 36. Compared with the aged group, the long-lived group had more naive CD4+ T cells, fewer expanded clones and increased TCR diversity, a pattern suggesting age selection. Because the CMV infection status of the donors was unknown, age-related changes in expanded clonotypes may potentially have been confounded.

A word on this clonotype: No antigen is known for it. Base qualities were left out, and no much larger clone turns up one base away.

Donors were about 36 systemically healthy Caucasian individuals from Russia aged 6 to 90 years. Each donor gave ten milliliters of peripheral blood, drawn into EDTA-treated Vacutainer tubes. PBMCs were isolated by Ficoll-Paque density-gradient centrifugation, with at least 6 million obtained per sample. Total RNA was extracted from PBMCs with Trizol reagent, with at least 5.5 micrograms obtained per sample. The percentages of naive CD45RAhigh/CD27high T cells were determined by flow cytometry on a PBMC aliquot from every donor. Libraries came from 5' RACE. Sequencing instrument: Illumina HiSeq 2500. A second PCR of roughly 7 to 11 cycles was performed with a sample-barcoded 5' primer and a J-beta primer mix. Each TCR beta cDNA molecule received a unique molecular identifier from a template-switch 5' adaptor carrying 12 random nucleotides. At least 2.5 million CDR3-containing paired-end reads were obtained from each sample. First-strand cDNA synthesis was performed from all RNA using the Mint cDNA synthesis kit, with priming by a TRBC-specific oligonucleotide. Following uracil-DNA glycosylase treatment, a first 18-cycle PCR with universal primers M1SS and BC2_uni_R was performed on all cDNA. The original methods were these. For normalization, 1 million high-quality reads were randomly selected from each sample, with every read carrying a distinct molecular identifier. Instead of being binned into consensus sequences, reads that shared molecular identifiers were thrown out. MiTCR, set to a Q25 quality threshold and the strictest error-elimination algorithm, was used for CDR3 identification, clonotype clustering and error correction. A nonparametric unseen species model with Euler transformation was used to estimate lower-bound total TCR beta diversity. TCRdb reran the public reads through fastp at Q25 and MiXCR, keeping productive beta chains. Each CDR3 protein appears once, grouped with its most common genes and DNA. The V and J calls shown here were made by TCRdb, not taken from the authors' results. For this sample there are about 400,000 distinct CDR3 sequences; more than 45% appear just once. The leading ten clones occupy under 65% of the sample.

Per the germline V gene, LGHNA is the CDR1 and YSLEER is the CDR2. V is shortened by 0 bases, J by 7 bases, and the region joining them spans 12 bases. Taken from cysteine to phenylalanine, the CDR3 has 15 residues. Kept here is only the CDR3 DNA, which spans 45 bases and is read in frame from base 1. The sequenced material came from blood. The chain uses TRBV4-3 and TRBJ2-2; the D segment could be TRBD2, given 5 matching bases. This clonotype was sampled from a man in his 60s in good health. In nucleotide form, the sequence is TGCGCCAGCAGCCAAGATCCTGCTGGACTCGGGGAGCTGTTTTTT. This yields the protein CASSQDPAGLGELFF.